The entry that follows covers one T cell receptor beta chain sequence. It has no known antigen specificity. No qualities accompany the bases; no much larger clone lies one base away. This sample was included in a study of technical replicates of blood from a few donors (dated by TCRdb to about 2017). Including cysteine and phenylalanine, the CDR3 has 13 amino acids. CDR3 DNA is the only sequence kept; it has 39 bases, read in frame from the first base. V is pruned by 3 bases and J by 6 bases, leaving 4 bases of the junction without a gene match. CDR1 LNHDA and CDR2 SQIVND were looked up in the germline V gene (reference sequence). The method behind the library was the immunoSEQ multiplex PCR assay. TCRdb holds this immuneACCESS table with in-frame rearrangements only. Some clones are missing; in checked studies, unresolved V genes explain under half, and the rest has no known cause. In this sample the table shows around 10,000 clones, 90% to 95% of which occur a single time. Together, the top ten hold 6% to 8.5% of the sample.

This receptor was identified in a human donor in good health. This sequence uses TRBV19 and TRBJ2-7, with 8 central nucleotides matching TRBD1. Sequenced material: PBMCs. CDR3 loop: CASSMTGASEQYF. The sequenced DNA: TGTGCCAGTAGTATGACAGGGGCCTCCGAGCAGTACTTC.